This TCR beta chain derives from a study of blood T cell repertoires in COVID-19. This table comes from immunoSEQ multiplex PCR, and its TCRdb copy is limited to in-frame clones, with some not included. The data hold some 270,000 clones, with approximately 84% observed a single time. V was shortened by 10 bases and J by 6 bases, with 18 bases between the two germline ends. The germline CDR1 and CDR2 sequences are LNHDA and SQIVND (reference sequence). This CDR3 has 14 amino acids. The clonotype was recovered from a person between 65 and 79 years old with COVID-19, enrolled during active disease. Sample: peripheral blood. The V gene is TRBV19, the J gene TRBJ2-2; D possibly corresponds to TRBD1 (5 bases). As DNA, the CDR3 is TGTGCCACAAATGGGGCAGGTATGGCCGGGGAGCTGTTTTTT. It encodes CATNGAGMAGELFF.